This T cell receptor (beta chain) came from a study of cytomegalovirus exposure and HLA in healthy donors. Notes on this clone: No antigen is known for it.

In the PCR, 60 Vbeta and 13 Jbeta primers were used. Clones were sequenced by immunoSEQ multiplex PCR, and TCRdb holds only the in-frame ones, with some missing. The table has over 120,000 clones, around 86% seen once; the top ten hold under 3%. Overall study results and limits: Rarity marked most TCR sequences, yet some public TCRs occurred in many donors. HLA alleles were associated with 16,000 or so TCR beta sequences in a later analysis at 0.05 false discovery rate.

The V end lost 2 bases, the J end lost 8 bases, and 15 bases lay between the germline ends. Germline V gene data show CDR1 as SGHTA and CDR2 as FQGNSA. The CDR3 length is 14 residues. Input material: PBMCs. The chain carries TRBV7-2 and TRBJ1-2; no clear D gene. The sequence was obtained from a woman aged 25-40 years in good health and CMV-seronegative. The CDR3 DNA follows: TGTGCCAGCAGCTTACCCCCCGGGAGGCAAGGCTACACCTTC. Translation gives CASSLPPGRQGYTF.